This TCR beta chain was identified in a study of blood T cells in healthy people across ages. Findings and caveats of the study: The study could not conclusively compare naive and antigen-experienced cells, given its unsorted PBMCs.

This clonotype has only a few counts. The antigen is unknown. Then a second PCR, running roughly 7 to 11 cycles, was carried out with a sample-barcoded 5' primer and a J-beta primer mix. TCRdb independently ran MiXCR on the 5' RACE reads; one entry per CDR3 protein. Of about 970,000 distinct CDR3 sequences listed, roughly half are singletons. Trimming cost V 2 bases and J 4 bases, with 12 bases left between them. The CDR3 has 16 residues. Germline assignment: CDR1 MGHRA and CDR2 YSYEKL. Donors gave about 9.3 milliliters of peripheral blood apiece. Sample: blood. The TCR was taken from a woman aged 55-70 years in good health. J is TRBJ1-6 and V is TRBV4-1; D is unclear. DNA of the CDR3: TGCGCCAGCAGCCAACTATCGGCTCTATATAATTCACCCCTCCACTTT. Translating it yields CASSQLSALYNSPLHF.